The sequence of this T cell receptor beta chain was determined in a study of cytomegalovirus exposure and HLA in healthy donors. Study-wide context: Most donors, roughly 82% of approximately 400 genotyped, fell in the Caucasian-associated ancestry cluster.

PCR involved 60 Vbeta and 13 Jbeta primers. The repertoire was sequenced with immunoSEQ multiplex PCR; TCRdb's copy has only in-frame clones and lacks some. The sample comprises about 36,000 clones, over 60% of which are singletons, and less than 8.5% rests with the top ten. V was clipped by 0 bases and J by 7 bases; unmatched bases: 5. The CDR3 loop spans 16 amino acids. Germline values: CDR1 LGHNA, CDR2 YNFKEQ. About this clone: Its antigen is currently unknown.

Findings of the study overall: Most likely, a cluster of highly shared sequence variants arose as a sequencing artifact.

This sequence originates from a man aged 25-45 years in good health and CMV-seronegative. The chain has TRBV4-2 and TRBJ1-4; 10 bases are shared with TRBD1. Input material: PBMCs. The CDR3 DNA is TGTGCCAGCAGCCAAGACCCGGGACAGGGGATTGAAAAACTGTTTTTT. It yields the protein CASSQDPGQGIEKLFF.